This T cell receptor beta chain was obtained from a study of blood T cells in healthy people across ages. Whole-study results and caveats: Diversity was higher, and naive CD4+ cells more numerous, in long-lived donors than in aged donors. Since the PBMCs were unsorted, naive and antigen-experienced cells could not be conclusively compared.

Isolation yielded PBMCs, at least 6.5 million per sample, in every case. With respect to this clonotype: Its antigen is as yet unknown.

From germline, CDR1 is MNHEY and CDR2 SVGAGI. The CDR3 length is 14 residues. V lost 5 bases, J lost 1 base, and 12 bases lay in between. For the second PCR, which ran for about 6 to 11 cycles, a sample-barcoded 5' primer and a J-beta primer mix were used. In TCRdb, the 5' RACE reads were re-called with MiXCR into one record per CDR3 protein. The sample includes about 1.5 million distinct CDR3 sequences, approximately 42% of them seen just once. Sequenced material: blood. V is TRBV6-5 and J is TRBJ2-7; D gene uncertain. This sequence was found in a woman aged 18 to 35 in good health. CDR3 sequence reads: CASSREVLSYEQYF. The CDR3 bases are TGTGCCAGCAGTCGAGAGGTGCTGTCCTACGAGCAGTACTTC.